Below are 20 T cell receptor beta chains sequenced from a single sample in a study of cytomegalovirus exposure and HLA in healthy donors. The primer mix had 60 Vbeta and 13 Jbeta primers. The method was immunoSEQ multiplex PCR; TCRdb's version includes in-frame clones alone and lacks a portion of them. This sample has 180,000 or so clones, with roughly 9.5% found just once. Sequencing was done on a sample of PBMCs. These receptor sequences come from a woman aged 25 to 45 in good health and CMV-seropositive.

This clone was counted a single time. The V and J genes are TRBV2 and TRBJ2-2; no firm D call. The CDR3 runs to 12 residues. V lost 8 bases and J 1 base, leaving 5 bases between the germline ends. Per the germline V gene, CDR1 is SNHLY and CDR2 is FYNNEI. The CDR3 DNA reads as TGTGCCAGCTTAGTGAACACCGGGGAGCTGTTTTTT. It yields the protein CASLVNTGELFF. The whole variable domain, filled in from reference TRBV2 and TRBJ2-2, reads EPEVTQTPSHQVTQMGQEVILRCVPISNHLYFYWYRQILGQKVEFLVSFYNNEISEKSEIFDDQFSVERPDGSNFTLKIRSTKLEDSAMYFCASLVNTGELFFGEGSRLTVL.

The rearrangement links TRBV2 to TRBJ2-1; 11 bases fit TRBD2. The CDR3 loop spans 18 amino acids. After removal of 9 bases from V and 0 bases from J, the junction contained 13 bases not matched to a gene. Germline values: CDR1 SNHLY, CDR2 FYNNEI. The CDR3 DNA sequence: TGTGCCAGGGAAGGGACTAGCGGCCCATCCGGCTCCTACAATGAGCAGTTCTTC. As protein: CAREGTSGPSGSYNEQFF.

The chain combines TRBV6-6 with TRBJ2-5; 7 nucleotides match TRBD2. Germline assignment: CDR1 MNHNY and CDR2 SVGAGI (reference sequence). CDR3 length equals 16 residues. V was pared by 4 bases and J by 1 base, with 9 bases of the junction left unmatched. CDR3 sequence (DNA): TGTGCCAGCAGTTCACACCAGGGAGGGCTCCAAGAGACCCAGTACTTC. This codes for CASSSHQGGLQETQYF.

This clone was found a few times. The gene calls are TRBV9 and TRBJ2-2; 7 positions match TRBD1. Germline-derived CDR1 and CDR2 are SGDLS and YYNGEE. The CDR3 is made up of 17 amino acids. V lost 1 base, J lost 0 bases, and 6 bases stayed unmatched. The CDR3 nucleotides read TGTGCCAGCAGCGTACCCAAGGGGGCCCCGAACACCGGGGAGCTGTTTTTT. Translated, it gives CASSVPKGAPNTGELFF.

This clone turned up a few times. J is TRBJ2-7 and V is TRBV19; the D gene is possibly TRBD1 (5 bases). The V end was cut by 4 bases, the J end by 2 bases, with 12 bases between. The CDR3 consists of 14 residues. Germline V gene sequence: CDR1 LNHDA, CDR2 SQIVND (reference sequence). The CDR3 loop is CASSTQGVPYEQYF. For the CDR3, the DNA is TGTGCCAGTAGTACCCAGGGCGTCCCCTACGAGCAGTACTTC.

The V and J genes are TRBV7-9 and TRBJ1-5, with D maybe TRBD1 (5 bases). The germline V gene has CDR1 SEHNR and CDR2 FQNEAQ (reference sequence). CDR3 size: 15 residues. Trimming took off 3 bases at V and 9 bases at J, with 18 bases between the two ends. The CDR3 reads CASSFAGPRGGPQHF. The CDR3 DNA reads TGTGCCAGCAGCTTTGCGGGACCCCGTGGGGGGCCCCAGCATTTT.

This clone was detected a few times. The chain recombines TRBV2 with TRBJ2-1; TRBD2 agrees at 7 bases. The CDR3 runs to 14 residues. Per the germline V gene, CDR1 is SNHLY and CDR2 is FYNNEI. V lost 3 bases to trimming and J lost 6 bases; unmatched junction nucleotides: 5. As DNA, the CDR3 is TGTGCCAGCAGTGACCGGGACTACTCCAATGAGCAGTTCTTC. As protein: CASSDRDYSNEQFF.

This chain links TRBV5-6 with TRBJ2-7; 12 bases map to TRBD2. Per germline, CDR1 SGHDT and CDR2 YYEEEE. V shed 0 bases and J 5 bases; nucleotides not matched to a gene: 0. The CDR3 covers 14 residues. The CDR3 DNA follows: TGTGCCAGCAGCTTGGGACTAGCGGGAGACGAGCAGTACTTC. Its translation is CASSLGLAGDEQYF.

The chain combines TRBV9 with TRBJ2-7, with D perhaps matching TRBD2 (6 bases). The CDR3 consists of 15 residues. CDR1 and CDR2 from the germline V gene are SGDLS and YYNGEE. V dropped 0 bases and J dropped 1 base, with 11 bases sitting between them. The CDR3 bases are TGTGCCAGCAGCGTAGGAATCGGAGGGTCCTACGAGCAGTACTTC. Protein product: CASSVGIGGSYEQYF.

V gene TRBV5-6 combines with J gene TRBJ1-1; 9 bases fit TRBD1. Trimming took 2 bases from V and 4 from J; bases not matched to a gene: 3. The CDR3 runs 14 residues. Germline CDR1 and CDR2: SGHDT and YYEEEE. The CDR3 protein is CASSFNRGLTEAFF. The CDR3 coding sequence is TGTGCCAGCAGCTTCAACAGGGGGCTCACTGAAGCTTTCTTT.

The chain combines TRBV7-6 with TRBJ2-5, with 14 bases lining up with TRBD2. The CDR3 has 16 residues. V gave up 5 bases and J gave up 5 bases; unmatched junction bases: 7. CDR1 and CDR2 (germline): SGHVS, FNYEAQ. DNA for the CDR3: TGTGCCAGCAGCCCAGTGGGACTAGCGGGAGCGGAGACCCAGTACTTC. It yields the protein CASSPVGLAGAETQYF.

The rearrangement links TRBV6-6 to TRBJ1-4, with TRBD1 matching over 12 bases. This CDR3 has 15 amino acids. The germline V gene encodes CDR1 MNHNY and CDR2 SVGAGI (reference sequence). Germline trimming cut 5 bases from V and 6 bases from J; bases unmatched to any gene: 4. The CDR3 here is CASSPRDRGHEKLFF. The DNA of the CDR3 is TGTGCCAGCAGTCCCCGGGACAGGGGGCATGAAAAACTGTTTTTT.

This chain joins TRBV7-2 and TRBJ2-7; the D gene is possibly TRBD2 (7 bases). CDR3 length: 13 residues. Germline assignment: CDR1 SGHTA and CDR2 FQGNSA. With 4 bases removed from V and 5 bases from J, the gap between germline ends came to 12 bases. The CDR3 loop reads CASSSRGGDEQYF. The CDR3 nucleotides read TGTGCCAGCAGCTCTCGAGGGGGGGACGAGCAGTACTTC.

This clone was counted between two and nine times. This chain uses TRBV7-2 with TRBJ1-4; TRBD1 is a possible D gene (6 bases). The CDR3 contains 16 residues. V dropped 4 bases and J dropped 2 bases, with 14 bases sitting between them. The germline V gene encodes CDR1 SGHTA and CDR2 FQGNSA. The CDR3 sequence: CASSSKGGGTNEKLFF. The CDR3 coding sequence is TGTGCCAGCAGCTCGAAAGGGGGGGGCACTAATGAAAAACTGTTTTTT.

This clone was seen more than once but under ten times. The CDR3 coding sequence is TGTGCCACCAGCAGGGACTATGGAGGATATGGCTACACCTTC. It is translated as CATSRDYGGYGYTF. The J gene is TRBJ1-2, the V gene TRBV15, with D unresolved. The CDR3 is 14 residues long. Looked up from germline, CDR1 is LNHNV and CDR2 is YYDKDF (reference sequence). The V gene lost 3 bases and the J gene lost 5 bases, with 13 bases spanning the gap.

This clone was observed a handful of times. The chain is built from TRBV6-1 and TRBJ2-3; tentatively, D is TRBD1 (6 bases). Germline assignment: CDR1 MNHNS and CDR2 SASEGT. V was shortened by 1 base and J by 0 bases, with 17 bases between the two germline ends. The CDR3 covers 18 residues. The CDR3 DNA follows: TGTGCCAGCAGTGAAGGAGGGGGTTTGGGGCACAGCACAGATACGCAGTATTTT. It codes for CASSEGGGLGHSTDTQYF.

There are many counts of this clone. The CDR3 ends on some other residue instead of the conserved phenylalanine or tryptophan, so this is likely a read error. The DNA is left out, because the CDR3 cannot be placed on it with certainty; the CDR3 is given as TCRdb lists it. The chain is built from TRBV6-5 and TRBJ1-5; TRBD1, the table's D call, was not compared with the DNA. Counting both end residues, the CDR3 totals 14 amino acids. From germline, CDR1 is MNHEY and CDR2 SVGAGI. CDR3 residues: CASSEDRVFQPKHL.

This clone was counted between two and nine times. The chain combines TRBV19 with TRBJ2-7; TRBD1 is a possible D gene (6 bases). The CDR3 length is 17 residues. The V end lost 2 bases, the J end lost 4 bases, and 21 bases lay between the germline ends. Germline loops: CDR1 LNHDA, CDR2 SQIVND (reference sequence). The CDR3 sequence: CASSIKGAGVVPYEQYF. CDR3 nucleotide sequence: TGTGCCAGTAGTATAAAAGGAGCAGGGGTGGTGCCGTACGAGCAGTACTTC.

A few counts support this clone. The chain couples TRBV5-1 to TRBJ2-3, with D perhaps TRBD2 (5 bases). V was trimmed by 2 bases and J by 4 bases, leaving 11 bases between them. Per germline, CDR1 SGHRS and CDR2 YFSETQ. This CDR3 has 14 amino acids. CDR3 coding DNA: TGCGCCAGCAGCTTAGAGGGCGGGTCAGATACGCAGTATTTT. Encoded protein: CASSLEGGSDTQYF.

This clone was seen only a few times. The chain recombines TRBV6-4 with TRBJ1-4, with a weak D call TRBD1 (6 bases). This CDR3 is 13 amino acids long. The germline V and J ends were trimmed by 5 bases and 6 bases, with 10 bases remaining between them. Germline CDR1 reads MRHNA; CDR2 reads SNTAGT. This CDR3 reads CASSYRVDEKLFF. In nucleotides, the CDR3 is TGTGCCAGCAGTTACAGGGTGGATGAAAAACTGTTTTTT.